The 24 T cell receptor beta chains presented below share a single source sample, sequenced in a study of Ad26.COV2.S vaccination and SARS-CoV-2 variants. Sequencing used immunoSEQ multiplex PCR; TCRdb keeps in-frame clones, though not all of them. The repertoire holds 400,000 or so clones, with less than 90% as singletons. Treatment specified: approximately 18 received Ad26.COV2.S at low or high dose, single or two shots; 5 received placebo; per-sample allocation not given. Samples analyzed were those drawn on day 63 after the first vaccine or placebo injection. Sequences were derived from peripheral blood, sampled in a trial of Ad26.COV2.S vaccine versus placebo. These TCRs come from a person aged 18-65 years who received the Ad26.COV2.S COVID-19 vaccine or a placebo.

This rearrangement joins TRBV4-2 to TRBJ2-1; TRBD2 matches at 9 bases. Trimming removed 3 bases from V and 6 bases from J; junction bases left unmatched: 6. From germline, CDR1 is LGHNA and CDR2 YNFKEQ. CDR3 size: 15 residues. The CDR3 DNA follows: TGTGCCAGCAGCCACCTAGCGGGGTCGGTCAATGAGCAGTTCTTC. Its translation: CASSHLAGSVNEQFF.

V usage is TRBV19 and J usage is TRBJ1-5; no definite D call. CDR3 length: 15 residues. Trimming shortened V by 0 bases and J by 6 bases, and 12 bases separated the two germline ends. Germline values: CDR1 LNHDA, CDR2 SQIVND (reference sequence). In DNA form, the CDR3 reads TGTGCCAGTAGTATAGATCTTAGGGCAGCTCAGCCCCAGCATTTT. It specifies CASSIDLRAAQPQHF.

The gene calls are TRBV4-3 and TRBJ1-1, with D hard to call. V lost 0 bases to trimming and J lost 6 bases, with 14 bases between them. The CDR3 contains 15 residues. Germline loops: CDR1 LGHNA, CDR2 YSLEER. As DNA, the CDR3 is TGCGCCAGCAGCCAAGATGGAGGAGGGTACTCTGAAGCTTTCTTT. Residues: CASSQDGGGYSEAFF.

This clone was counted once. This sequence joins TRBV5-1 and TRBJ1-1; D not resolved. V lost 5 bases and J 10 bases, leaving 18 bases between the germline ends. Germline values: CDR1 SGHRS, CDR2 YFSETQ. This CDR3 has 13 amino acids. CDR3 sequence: CASRDEGMVTAFF. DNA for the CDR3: TGCGCCAGCAGGGACGAAGGGATGGTAACAGCTTTCTTT.

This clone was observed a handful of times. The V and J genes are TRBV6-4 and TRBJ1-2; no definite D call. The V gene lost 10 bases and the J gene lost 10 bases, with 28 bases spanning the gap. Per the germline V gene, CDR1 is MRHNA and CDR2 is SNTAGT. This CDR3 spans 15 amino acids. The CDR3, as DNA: TGTGCCACCTATACGGGCGGGAGATATCTTGGATACTACACCTTC. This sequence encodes CATYTGGRYLGYYTF.

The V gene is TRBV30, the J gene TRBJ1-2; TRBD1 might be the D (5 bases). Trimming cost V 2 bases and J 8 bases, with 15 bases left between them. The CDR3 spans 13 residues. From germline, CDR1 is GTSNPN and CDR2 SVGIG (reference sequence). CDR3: CAWSPDPGGGYTF. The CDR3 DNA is TGTGCCTGGAGTCCCGACCCCGGGGGAGGCTACACCTTC.

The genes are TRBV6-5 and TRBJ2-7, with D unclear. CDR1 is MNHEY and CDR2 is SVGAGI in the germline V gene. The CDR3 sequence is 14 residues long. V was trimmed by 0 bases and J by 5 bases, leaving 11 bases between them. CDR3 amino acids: CASSYSTLGNEQYF. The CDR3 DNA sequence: TGTGCCAGCAGTTACTCGACACTGGGAAACGAGCAGTACTTC.

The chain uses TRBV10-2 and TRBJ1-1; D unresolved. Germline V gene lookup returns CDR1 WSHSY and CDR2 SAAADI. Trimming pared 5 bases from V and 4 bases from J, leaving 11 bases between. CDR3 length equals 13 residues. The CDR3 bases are TGCGCCAGCAGTCCATATGTTGGCACTGAAGCTTTCTTT. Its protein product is CASSPYVGTEAFF.

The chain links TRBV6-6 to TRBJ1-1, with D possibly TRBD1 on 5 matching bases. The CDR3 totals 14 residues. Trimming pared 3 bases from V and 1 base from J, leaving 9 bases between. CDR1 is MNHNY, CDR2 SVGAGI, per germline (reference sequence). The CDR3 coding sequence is TGTGCCAGCAGTTATGGGGGGACGAACACTGAAGCTTTCTTT. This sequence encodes CASSYGGTNTEAFF.

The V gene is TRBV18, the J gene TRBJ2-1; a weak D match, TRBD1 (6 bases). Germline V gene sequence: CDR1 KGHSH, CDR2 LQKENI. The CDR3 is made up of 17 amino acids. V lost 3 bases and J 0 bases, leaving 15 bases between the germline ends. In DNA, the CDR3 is TGTGCCAGCTCACCGGGCACAGGGACCTACTCCTACAATGAGCAGTTCTTC. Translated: CASSPGTGTYSYNEQFF.

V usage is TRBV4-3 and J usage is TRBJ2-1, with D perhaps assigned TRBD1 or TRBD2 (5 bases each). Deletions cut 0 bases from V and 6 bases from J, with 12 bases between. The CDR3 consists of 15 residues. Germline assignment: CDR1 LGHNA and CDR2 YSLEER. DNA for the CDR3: TGCGCCAGCAGCCAAGAATTTTCAGGGACCAATGAGCAGTTCTTC. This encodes CASSQEFSGTNEQFF.

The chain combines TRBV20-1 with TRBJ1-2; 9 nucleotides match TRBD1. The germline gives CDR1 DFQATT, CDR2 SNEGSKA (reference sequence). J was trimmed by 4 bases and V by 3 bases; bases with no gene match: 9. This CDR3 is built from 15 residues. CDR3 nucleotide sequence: TGCAGTGCTAGTAAGGGACAGGGATTCCCCTATGGCTACACCTTC. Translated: CSASKGQGFPYGYTF.

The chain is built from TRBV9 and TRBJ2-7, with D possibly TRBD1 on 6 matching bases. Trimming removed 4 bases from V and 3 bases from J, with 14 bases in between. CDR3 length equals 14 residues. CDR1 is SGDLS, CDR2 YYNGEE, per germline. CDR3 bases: TGTGCCAGCAGCCTCGGACAGAAAAACTACGAGCAGTACTTC. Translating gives CASSLGQKNYEQYF.

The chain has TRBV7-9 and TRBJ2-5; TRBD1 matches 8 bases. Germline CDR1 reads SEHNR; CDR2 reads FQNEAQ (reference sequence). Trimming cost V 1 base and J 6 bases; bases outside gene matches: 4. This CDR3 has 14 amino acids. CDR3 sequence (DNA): TGTGCCAGCAGCTTAGACAGGGGGGAAAAGACCCAGTACTTC. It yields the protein CASSLDRGEKTQYF.

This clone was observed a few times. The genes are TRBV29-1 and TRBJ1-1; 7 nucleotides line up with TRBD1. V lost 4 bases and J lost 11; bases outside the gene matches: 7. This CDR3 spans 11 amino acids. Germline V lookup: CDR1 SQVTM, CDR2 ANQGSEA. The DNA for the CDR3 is TGCAGCGTTGCGACAGGGACTAGTGCTTTCTTT. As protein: CSVATGTSAFF.

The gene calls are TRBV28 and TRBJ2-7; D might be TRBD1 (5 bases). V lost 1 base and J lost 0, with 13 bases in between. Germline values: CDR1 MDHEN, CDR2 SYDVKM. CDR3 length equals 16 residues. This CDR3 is CASSLLTDSPSYEQYF. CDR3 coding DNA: TGTGCCAGCAGTTTATTAACCGACAGTCCCTCCTACGAGCAGTACTTC.

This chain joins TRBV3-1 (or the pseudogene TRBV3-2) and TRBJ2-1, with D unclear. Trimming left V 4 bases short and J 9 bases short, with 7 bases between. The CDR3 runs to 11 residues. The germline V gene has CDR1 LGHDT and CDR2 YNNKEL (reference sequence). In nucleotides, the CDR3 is TGTGCCAGCAGCCGTAAGAGTGAGCAGTTCTTC. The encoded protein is CASSRKSEQFF.

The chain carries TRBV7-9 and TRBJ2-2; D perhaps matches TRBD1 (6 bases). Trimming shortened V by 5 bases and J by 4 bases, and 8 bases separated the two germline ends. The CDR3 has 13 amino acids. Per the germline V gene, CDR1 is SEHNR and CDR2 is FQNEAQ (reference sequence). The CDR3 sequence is CASSPDSTGELFF. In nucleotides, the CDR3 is TGTGCCAGCAGCCCGGACAGCACCGGGGAGCTGTTTTTT.

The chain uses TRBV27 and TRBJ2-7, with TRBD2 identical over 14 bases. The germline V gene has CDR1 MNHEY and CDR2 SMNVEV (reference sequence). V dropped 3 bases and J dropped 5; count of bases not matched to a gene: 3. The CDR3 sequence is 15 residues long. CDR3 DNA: TGTGCCAGCAGTTTCCTGACTAGCGGGGGGGACGAGCAGTACTTC. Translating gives CASSFLTSGGDEQYF.

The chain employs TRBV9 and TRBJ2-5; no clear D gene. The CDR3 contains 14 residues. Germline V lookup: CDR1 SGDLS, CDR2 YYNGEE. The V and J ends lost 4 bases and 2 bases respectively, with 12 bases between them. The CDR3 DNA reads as TGTGCCAGCAGCCCGACGAATGGACAAGAGACCCAGTACTTC. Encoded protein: CASSPTNGQETQYF.

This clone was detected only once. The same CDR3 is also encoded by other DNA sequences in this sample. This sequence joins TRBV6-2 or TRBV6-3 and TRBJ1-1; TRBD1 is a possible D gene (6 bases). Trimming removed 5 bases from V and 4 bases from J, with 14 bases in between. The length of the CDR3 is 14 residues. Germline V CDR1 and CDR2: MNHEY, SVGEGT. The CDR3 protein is CASSTEQGFTEAFF. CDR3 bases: TGTGCCAGCAGTACAGAACAGGGATTCACTGAAGCTTTCTTT.

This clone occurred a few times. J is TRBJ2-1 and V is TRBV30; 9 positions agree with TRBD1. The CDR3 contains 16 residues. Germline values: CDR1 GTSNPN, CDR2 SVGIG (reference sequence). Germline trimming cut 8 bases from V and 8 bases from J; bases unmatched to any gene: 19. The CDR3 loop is CAGDRGDPFVLDEQFF. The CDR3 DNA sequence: TGTGCCGGCGACAGGGGGGACCCCTTCGTACTCGATGAGCAGTTCTTC.

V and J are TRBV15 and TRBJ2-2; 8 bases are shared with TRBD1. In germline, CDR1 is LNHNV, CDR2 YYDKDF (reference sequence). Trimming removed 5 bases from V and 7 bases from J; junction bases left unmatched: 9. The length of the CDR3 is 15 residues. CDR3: CATSGDRGSGGELFF. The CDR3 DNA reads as TGTGCCACCAGCGGCGACAGGGGCTCAGGCGGGGAGCTGTTTTTT.

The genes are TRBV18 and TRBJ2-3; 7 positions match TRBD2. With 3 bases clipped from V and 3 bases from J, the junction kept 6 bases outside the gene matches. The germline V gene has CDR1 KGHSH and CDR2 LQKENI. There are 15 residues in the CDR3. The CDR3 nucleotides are TGTGCCAGCTCACCCTCTAGCGGAGGTACAGATACGCAGTATTTT. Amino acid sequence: CASSPSSGGTDTQYF.